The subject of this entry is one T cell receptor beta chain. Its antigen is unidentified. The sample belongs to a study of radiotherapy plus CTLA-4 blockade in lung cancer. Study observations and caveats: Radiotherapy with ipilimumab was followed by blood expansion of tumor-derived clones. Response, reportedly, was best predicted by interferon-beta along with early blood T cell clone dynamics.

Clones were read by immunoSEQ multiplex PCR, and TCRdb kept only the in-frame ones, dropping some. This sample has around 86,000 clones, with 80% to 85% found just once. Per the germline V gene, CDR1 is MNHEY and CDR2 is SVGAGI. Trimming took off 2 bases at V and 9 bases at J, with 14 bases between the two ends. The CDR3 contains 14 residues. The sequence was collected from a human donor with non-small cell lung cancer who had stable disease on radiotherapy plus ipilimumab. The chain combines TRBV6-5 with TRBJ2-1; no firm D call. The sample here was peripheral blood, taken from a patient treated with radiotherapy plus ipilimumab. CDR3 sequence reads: CASSYGSAPGEQFF. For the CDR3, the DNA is TGTGCCAGCAGTTACGGTTCCGCCCCGGGTGAGCAGTTCTTC.